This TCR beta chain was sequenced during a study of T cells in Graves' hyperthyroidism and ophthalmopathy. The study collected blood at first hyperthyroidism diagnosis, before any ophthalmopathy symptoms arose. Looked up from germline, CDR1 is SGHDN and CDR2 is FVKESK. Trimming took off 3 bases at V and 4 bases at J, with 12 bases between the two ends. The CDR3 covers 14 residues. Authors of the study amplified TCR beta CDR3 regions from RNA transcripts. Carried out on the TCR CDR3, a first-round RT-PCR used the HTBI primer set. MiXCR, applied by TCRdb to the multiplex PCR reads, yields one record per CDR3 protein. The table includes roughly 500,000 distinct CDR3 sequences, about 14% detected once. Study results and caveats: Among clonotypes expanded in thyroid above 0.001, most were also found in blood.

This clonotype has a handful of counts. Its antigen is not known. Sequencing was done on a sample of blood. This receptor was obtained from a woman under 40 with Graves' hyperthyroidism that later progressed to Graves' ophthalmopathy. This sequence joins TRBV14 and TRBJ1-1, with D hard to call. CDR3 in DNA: TGTGCCAGCAGCCACCCGAGGAGCAGCACTGAAGCTTTCTTT. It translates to CASSHPRSSTEAFF.